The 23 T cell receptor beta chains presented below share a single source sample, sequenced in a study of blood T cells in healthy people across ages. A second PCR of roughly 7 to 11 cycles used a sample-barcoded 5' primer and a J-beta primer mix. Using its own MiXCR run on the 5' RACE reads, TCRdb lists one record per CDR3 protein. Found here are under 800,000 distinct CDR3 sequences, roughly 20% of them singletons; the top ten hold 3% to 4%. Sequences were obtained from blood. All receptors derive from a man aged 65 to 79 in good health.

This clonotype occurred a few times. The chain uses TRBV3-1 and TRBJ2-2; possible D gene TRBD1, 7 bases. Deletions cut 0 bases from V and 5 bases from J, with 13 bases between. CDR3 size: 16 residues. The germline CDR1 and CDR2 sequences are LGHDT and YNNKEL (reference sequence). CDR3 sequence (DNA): TGTGCCAGCAGCCAAGAGCTGACAGGGAGGACCGGGGAGCTGTTTTTT. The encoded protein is CASSQELTGRTGELFF.

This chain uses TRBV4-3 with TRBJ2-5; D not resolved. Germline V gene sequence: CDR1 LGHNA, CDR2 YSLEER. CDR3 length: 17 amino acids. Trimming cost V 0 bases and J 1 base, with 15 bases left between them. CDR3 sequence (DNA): TGCGCCAGCAGCCAAGACTCGGTCGTCAAGTCCCAAGAGACCCAGTACTTC. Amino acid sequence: CASSQDSVVKSQETQYF.

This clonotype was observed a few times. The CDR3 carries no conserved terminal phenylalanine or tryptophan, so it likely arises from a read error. CDR3 nucleotide sequence: TGTGCCAGCAGTCGAAAGAATGAGCAGTTCCTC. This gives the protein CASSRKNEQFL. The V gene is TRBV28, the J gene TRBJ2-5; no reliable D call. The end of the DNA is better explained by TRBJ2-1, so the J call may be wrong. CDR1 is MDHEN, CDR2 SYDVKM, per germline. The CDR3 length is 11 residues.

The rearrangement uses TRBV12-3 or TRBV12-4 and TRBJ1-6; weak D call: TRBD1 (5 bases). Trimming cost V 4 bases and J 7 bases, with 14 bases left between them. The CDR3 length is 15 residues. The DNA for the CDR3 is TGTGCCAGCAGTTCCAACGAGGGGCGAAATTCACCCCTCCACTTT. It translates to CASSSNEGRNSPLHF.

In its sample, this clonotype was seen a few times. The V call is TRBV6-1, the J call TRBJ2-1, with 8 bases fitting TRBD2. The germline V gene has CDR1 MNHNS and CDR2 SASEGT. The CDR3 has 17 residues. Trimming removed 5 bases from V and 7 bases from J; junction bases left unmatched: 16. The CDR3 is CASSQTSGGVPRNEQFF. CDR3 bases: TGTGCCAGCAGTCAAACTAGCGGTGGGGTTCCGAGGAATGAGCAGTTCTTC.

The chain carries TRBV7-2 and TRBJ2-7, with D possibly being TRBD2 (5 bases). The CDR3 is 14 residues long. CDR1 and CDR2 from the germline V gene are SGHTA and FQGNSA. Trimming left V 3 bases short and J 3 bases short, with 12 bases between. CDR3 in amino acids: CASSLAGIYYEQYF. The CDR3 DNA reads TGTGCCAGCAGCTTGGCCGGGATATACTACGAGCAGTACTTC.

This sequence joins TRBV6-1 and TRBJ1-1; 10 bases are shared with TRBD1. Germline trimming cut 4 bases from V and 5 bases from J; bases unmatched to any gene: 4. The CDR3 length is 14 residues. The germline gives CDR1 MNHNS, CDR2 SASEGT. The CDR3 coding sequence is TGTGCCAGCAGTGCGCCGGGACAGGGGACTGAAGCTTTCTTT. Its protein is CASSAPGQGTEAFF.

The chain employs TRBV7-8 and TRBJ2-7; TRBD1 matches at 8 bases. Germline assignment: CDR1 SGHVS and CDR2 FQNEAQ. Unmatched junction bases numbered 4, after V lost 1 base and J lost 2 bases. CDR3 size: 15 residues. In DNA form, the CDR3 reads TGTGCCAGCAGCTTAGGCGGGACAGGTGCCTACGAGCAGTACTTC. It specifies CASSLGGTGAYEQYF.

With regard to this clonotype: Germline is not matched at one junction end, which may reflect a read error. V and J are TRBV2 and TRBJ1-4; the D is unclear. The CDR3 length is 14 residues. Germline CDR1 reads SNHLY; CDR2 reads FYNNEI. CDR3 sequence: CASSGPPSHERLFF. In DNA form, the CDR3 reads TGTGCCAGCAGTGGACCTCCGTCTCATGAAAGACTGTTTTTT.

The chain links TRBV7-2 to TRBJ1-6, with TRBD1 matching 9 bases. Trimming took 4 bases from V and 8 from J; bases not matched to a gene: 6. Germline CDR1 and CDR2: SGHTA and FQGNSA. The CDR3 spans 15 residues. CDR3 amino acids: CASSSQGQGYSPLHF. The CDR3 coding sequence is TGTGCCAGCAGCTCCCAGGGACAGGGCTATTCACCCCTCCACTTT.

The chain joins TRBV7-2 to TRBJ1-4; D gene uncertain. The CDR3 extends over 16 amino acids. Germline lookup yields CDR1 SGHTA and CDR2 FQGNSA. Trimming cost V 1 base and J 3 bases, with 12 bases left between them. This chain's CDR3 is CASSLERPSSNEKLFF. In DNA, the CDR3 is TGTGCCAGCAGCTTAGAAAGGCCATCCTCTAATGAAAAACTGTTTTTT.

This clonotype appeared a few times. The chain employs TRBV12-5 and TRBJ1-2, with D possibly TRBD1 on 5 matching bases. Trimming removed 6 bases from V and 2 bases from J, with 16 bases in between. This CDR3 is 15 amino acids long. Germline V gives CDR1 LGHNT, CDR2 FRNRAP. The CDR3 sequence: CASGLPQDQNYGYTF. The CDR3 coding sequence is TGTGCTAGTGGACTTCCACAGGATCAAAACTATGGCTACACCTTC.

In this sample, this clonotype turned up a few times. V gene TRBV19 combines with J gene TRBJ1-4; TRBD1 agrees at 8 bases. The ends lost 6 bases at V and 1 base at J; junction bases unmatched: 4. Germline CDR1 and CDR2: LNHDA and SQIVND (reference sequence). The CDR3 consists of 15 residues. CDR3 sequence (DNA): TGTGCCAGTAGCCACGGACAGGGAACTAATGAAAAACTGTTTTTT. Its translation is CASSHGQGTNEKLFF. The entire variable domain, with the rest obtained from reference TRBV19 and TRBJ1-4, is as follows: DGGITQSPKYLFRKEGQNVTLSCEQNLNHDAMYWYRQDPGQGLRLIYYSQIVNDFQKGDIAEGYSVSREKKESFPLTVTSAQKNPTAFYLCASSHGQGTNEKLFFGSGTQLSVL.

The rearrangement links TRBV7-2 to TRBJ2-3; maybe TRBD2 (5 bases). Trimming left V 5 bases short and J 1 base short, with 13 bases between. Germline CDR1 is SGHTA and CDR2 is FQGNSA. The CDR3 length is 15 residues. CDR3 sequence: CASSREGRGTDTQYF. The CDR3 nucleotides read TGTGCCAGCAGCCGAGAGGGTAGGGGCACAGATACGCAGTATTTT.

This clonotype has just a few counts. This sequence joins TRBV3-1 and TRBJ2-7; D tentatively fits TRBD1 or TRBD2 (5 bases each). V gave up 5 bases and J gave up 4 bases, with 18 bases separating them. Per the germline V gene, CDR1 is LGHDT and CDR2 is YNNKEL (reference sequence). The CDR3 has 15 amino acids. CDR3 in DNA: TGTGCCAGCAGCAACGGGACCCCCTCGAGGTACGAGCAGTACTTC. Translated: CASSNGTPSRYEQYF.

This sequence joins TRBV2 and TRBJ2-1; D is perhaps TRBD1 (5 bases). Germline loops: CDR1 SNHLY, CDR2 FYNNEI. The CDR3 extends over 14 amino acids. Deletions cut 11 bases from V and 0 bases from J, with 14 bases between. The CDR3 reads CAGCRQISYNEQFF. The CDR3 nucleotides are TGTGCCGGCTGCAGACAGATCTCCTACAATGAGCAGTTCTTC.

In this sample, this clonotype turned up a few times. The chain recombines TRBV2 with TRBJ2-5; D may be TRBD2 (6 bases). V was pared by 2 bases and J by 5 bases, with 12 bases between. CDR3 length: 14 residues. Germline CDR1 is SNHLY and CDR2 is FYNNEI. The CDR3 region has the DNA TGTGCCAGCAGTGAACTTAAGGGGAGGGAGACCCAGTACTTC. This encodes CASSELKGRETQYF.

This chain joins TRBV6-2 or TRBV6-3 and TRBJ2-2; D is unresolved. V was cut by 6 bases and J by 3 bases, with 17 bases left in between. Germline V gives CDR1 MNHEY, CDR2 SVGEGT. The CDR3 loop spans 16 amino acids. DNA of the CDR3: TGTGCCAGCAGGCCTGAAAGGTCTCGGGACACCGGGGAGCTGTTTTTT. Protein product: CASRPERSRDTGELFF.

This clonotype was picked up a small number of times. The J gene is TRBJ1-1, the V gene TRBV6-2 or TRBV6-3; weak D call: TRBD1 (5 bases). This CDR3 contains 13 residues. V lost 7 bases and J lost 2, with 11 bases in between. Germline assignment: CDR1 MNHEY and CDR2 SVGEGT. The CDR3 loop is CASKAGHNTEAFF. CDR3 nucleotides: TGTGCCAGCAAAGCAGGACACAACACTGAAGCTTTCTTT.

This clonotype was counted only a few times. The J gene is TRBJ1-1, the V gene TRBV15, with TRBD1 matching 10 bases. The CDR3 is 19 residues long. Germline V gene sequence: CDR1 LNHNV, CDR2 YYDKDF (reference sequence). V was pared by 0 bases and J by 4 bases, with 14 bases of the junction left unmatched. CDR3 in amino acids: CATSRDLSRDRGLSTEAFF. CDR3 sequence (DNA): TGTGCCACCAGCAGAGATCTCAGTCGGGACAGGGGTTTAAGCACTGAAGCTTTCTTT.

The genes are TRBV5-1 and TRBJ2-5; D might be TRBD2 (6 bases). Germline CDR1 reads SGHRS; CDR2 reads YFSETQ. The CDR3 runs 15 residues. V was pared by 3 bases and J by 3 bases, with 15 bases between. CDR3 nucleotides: TGCGCCAGCAGCTCCCTTGGACTATTTGAAGAGACCCAGTACTTC. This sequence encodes CASSSLGLFEETQYF.

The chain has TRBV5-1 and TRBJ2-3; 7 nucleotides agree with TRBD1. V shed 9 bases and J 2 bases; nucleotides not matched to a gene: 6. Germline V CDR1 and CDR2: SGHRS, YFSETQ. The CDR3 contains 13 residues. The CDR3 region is CANKDRNTDTQYF. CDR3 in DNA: TGCGCCAACAAGGACAGGAACACAGATACGCAGTATTTT.

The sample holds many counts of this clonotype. The CDR3 sequence is CASSPPQSRTSGRQYF. As DNA, the CDR3 is TGTGCCAGCTCACCACCTCAATCTCGGACTAGCGGGAGACAGTACTTC. This sequence joins TRBV18 and TRBJ2-7; 13 bases align to TRBD2. CDR1 and CDR2 from the germline V gene are KGHSH and LQKENI. This CDR3 spans 16 amino acids. J was trimmed by 10 bases and V by 0 bases; bases with no gene match: 9.